This is a list of T cell receptor beta chains from one sample in a study of technical replicates of blood from several donors. TCRdb's copy holds only in-frame clones and misses some; the assay was immunoSEQ multiplex PCR. The table lists 54,000 or so clones, approximately 94% of them singletons. The specimen was T cells isolated from PBMCs. The receptor set was obtained from a human donor in good health. The CDR3 runs from the conserved cysteine through the conserved F or W. Fields, in order: clone size, D gene, J gene, V gene, CDR3 protein, CDR3 DNA. D genes are given only for firm matches. A row's size may be missing; if present it is once, few, many or a size class.

>-|-|TRBJ2-2|TRBV5-1
CASSYTNSPGELFF
TGCGCCAGCAGCTACACAAACAGCCCCGGGGAGCTGTTTTTT
>-|-|TRBJ2-6|TRBV14
CASSQQGPGANVLTF
TGTGCCAGCAGCCAGCAGGGGCCTGGGGCCAACGTCCTGACTTTC
>-|TRBD1|TRBJ1-3|TRBV11-2
CASSLGQGRSGNTIYF
TGTGCCAGCAGCTTAGGACAGGGCCGGTCTGGAAACACCATATATTTT
>-|-|TRBJ2-7|TRBV29-1
CSVSGGAYEQYF
TGCAGCGTTTCCGGAGGCGCTTACGAGCAGTACTTC
>-|-|TRBJ2-7|TRBV5-6
CASSPGHVSSYEQYF
TGTGCCAGCAGCCCTGGGCACGTGAGCTCCTACGAGCAGTACTTC
>-|TRBD1|TRBJ1-2|TRBV10-2
CASSESVGTGSNLLWTLDGYTF
TGCGCCAGCAGTGAGTCTGTGGGGACAGGGTCTAATCTTCTGTGGACCCTAGATGGCTACACCTTC
>-|TRBD1|TRBJ2-7|TRBV7-9
CASSLPGGRCEQYF
TGTGCCAGCAGCTTACCAGGGGGTAGGTGCGAGCAGTACTTC
>-|TRBD1|TRBJ1-1|TRBV7-6
CAAGGPNTEAFF
TGTGCCGCAGGGGGGCCAAACACTGAAGCTTTCTTT
>-|TRBD1|TRBJ1-2|TRBV28
CASTVDRVNYGYTF
TGTGCCAGCACCGTGGACAGGGTTAACTATGGCTACACCTTC
>once|-|TRBJ2-5|TRBV11-2
CASSRLIGQETQYF
TGTGCCAGCAGCCGGTTAATCGGTCAAGAGACCCAGTACTTC
>once|-|TRBJ1-3|TRBV11-3
CASSLGLQRISGNTIYF
TGTGCCAGCAGCTTAGGTTTGCAGCGCATATCTGGAAACACCATATATTTT
>few|TRBD1|TRBJ2-5|TRBV29-1
CSVRDRGFETQYF
TGCAGCGTCCGGGACAGGGGATTCGAGACCCAGTACTTC
>-|TRBD2|TRBJ2-1|TRBV5-5
CASSFGLAGPNEQFF
TGTGCCAGCAGCTTTGGACTAGCGGGCCCCAATGAGCAGTTCTTC
>-|TRBD1|TRBJ1-1|TRBV5-1
CASSRQGSAEAFF
TGCGCCAGCAGCCGACAGGGGTCGGCTGAAGCTTTCTTT
>-|TRBD2|TRBJ2-7|TRBV10-2
CASSVVAGGYEQYF
TGCGCCAGCAGTGTCGTAGCGGGAGGGTACGAGCAGTACTTC
>-|TRBD2|TRBJ2-3|TRBV9
CASSPSGLAGNTQYF
TGTGCCAGCAGCCCATCGGGACTAGCGGGAAATACGCAGTATTTT
>-|-|TRBJ2-2|TRBV5-1
CASSLGLGGLVTGELFF
TGCGCCAGCAGCTTGGGCTTGGGGGGGCTCGTCACCGGGGAGCTGTTTTTT
>-|TRBD1|TRBJ1-3|TRBV5-1
CASSLTGQVYSGNTIYF
TGCGCCAGCAGCTTGACTGGACAGGTCTACTCTGGAAACACCATATATTTT
>-|-|TRBJ1-2|TRBV28
CASSLDQGMDGYTF
TGTGCCAGCAGTTTAGATCAGGGCATGGATGGCTACACCTTC
>-|-|TRBJ2-3|TRBV5-1
CASRNDRETDTQYF
TGCGCCAGCAGAAACGACCGGGAAACAGATACGCAGTATTTT
>-|TRBD1|TRBJ1-1|TRBV29-1
CSVDPFGTDEAFF
TGCAGCGTTGACCCTTTCGGGACAGATGAAGCTTTCTTT
>-|TRBD2|TRBJ2-1|TRBV28
CASSLWGEGNEQFF
TGTGCCAGCAGTTTATGGGGGGAGGGCAATGAGCAGTTCTTC
>-|-|TRBJ2-1|TRBV28
CASSPFGDEQFF
TGTGCCAGCAGCCCCTTCGGTGATGAGCAGTTCTTC
>-|TRBD2|TRBJ2-6|TRBV6-5
CASSYRGAGANVLTF
TGTGCCAGCAGTTACCGGGGGGCTGGGGCCAACGTCCTGACTTTC
>-|TRBD2|TRBJ2-1|TRBV28
CASGKASGRGYNEQFF
TGTGCCAGCGGTAAGGCAAGCGGGAGAGGATACAATGAGCAGTTCTTC
>-|TRBD1|TRBJ1-2|TRBV11-3
CASSRSGTGDYGYTF
TGTGCCAGCAGCCGCTCCGGGACAGGAGATTATGGCTACACCTTC
>-|-|TRBJ2-7|TRBV28
CASSFSLSYEQYF
TGTGCCAGCAGTTTTTCCCTTTCCTACGAGCAGTACTTC
>-|TRBD1|TRBJ1-4|TRBV7-9
CASSGTGGFSKLFF
TGTGCCAGCAGCGGGACAGGGGGTTTTTCGAAACTGTTTTTT
>-|-|TRBJ2-1|TRBV11-3
CASSPRTPGSYNEQFF
TGTGCCAGCAGCCCCCGGACACCCGGATCCTACAATGAGCAGTTCTTC
>-|-|TRBJ2-7|TRBV23-1
CASSQSSPGHSYEQYF
TGCGCCAGCAGTCAATCATCTCCGGGACACTCCTACGAGCAGTACTTC
>-|-|TRBJ1-5|TRBV11-3
CASSLGQNQPQHF
TGTGCCAGCAGCTTAGGTCAGAATCAGCCCCAGCATTTT
>once|TRBD2|TRBJ2-1|TRBV9
CASSVSSGVNEQFF
TGTGCCAGCAGCGTGTCTAGCGGGGTAAATGAGCAGTTCTTC
>-|-|TRBJ1-6|TRBV5-1
CASSLVGGGSYNSPLHF
TGCGCCAGCAGCTTGGTGGGGGGGGGATCCTATAATTCACCCCTCCACTTT
>-|-|TRBJ1-5|TRBV7-8
CASSLVFGGSNQPQHF
TGTGCCAGCAGCTTAGTTTTCGGGGGGAGTAATCAGCCCCAGCATTTT
>-|-|TRBJ1-2|TRBV7-9
CASSREGDYYGYTF
TGTGCCAGCAGCCGCGAAGGGGATTACTATGGCTACACCTTC
>-|TRBD2|TRBJ2-5|TRBV29-1
CSVEVAGKEETQYF
TGCAGCGTTGAAGTAGCGGGAAAGGAAGAGACCCAGTACTTC
>once|-|TRBJ2-3|TRBV7-3
CATALASSPYF
TGTGCCACCGCCTTGGCCTCATCTCCGTATTTT
>-|-|TRBJ1-1|TRBV10-3
CAISESRELNTEAFF
TGTGCCATCAGTGAGTCCCGAGAGTTAAACACTGAAGCTTTCTTT
>-|-|TRBJ1-2|TRBV29-1
CSVDLVRANYGYTF
TGCAGCGTTGATCTAGTGAGAGCTAACTATGGCTACACCTTC
>-|TRBD2|TRBJ2-2|TRBV5-4
CASSFGGSVNTGELFF
TGTGCCAGCAGCTTCGGGGGGAGCGTAAACACCGGGGAGCTGTTTTTT
>once|-|TRBJ1-5|TRBV10-1
CASSERTDQPQHF
TGCGCCAGCAGTGAGCGAACAGATCAGCCCCAGCATTTT
>-|-|TRBJ1-5|TRBV6-8
CAGREGVQPQHF
TGTGCAGGCCGGGAGGGGGTTCAGCCCCAGCATTTT
>-|TRBD2|TRBJ2-2|TRBV28
CASSVSLAALNTGELFF
TGTGCCAGCAGTGTATCGCTAGCGGCCCTAAACACCGGGGAGCTGTTTTTT
>-|-|TRBJ2-2|TRBV9
CASSDNAKQGTGELFF
TGTGCCAGCAGCGACAATGCGAAGCAGGGCACCGGGGAGCTGTTTTTT
>-|TRBD1|TRBJ1-5|TRBV5-1
CASSLNRGDQPQHF
TGCGCCAGCAGCCTAAACAGGGGGGATCAGCCCCAGCATTTT
>-|-|TRBJ1-5|TRBV6-5
CASSYGGSGQPQHF
TGTGCCAGCAGTTACGGAGGGAGCGGGCAGCCCCAGCATTTT